Given below is one TCR beta chain in context. The Seattle site enrolled patients during active infection and followed them longitudinally. The data derive from a study of blood T cell repertoires in COVID-19. Study as a whole: PBMCs, B-cell-depleted T cells, or T cells were the source of the cDNA or gDNA that made up the material.

The protocol was immunoSEQ multiplex PCR, while the TCRdb copy is restricted to in-frame clones and leaves out a portion. The repertoire holds approximately 250,000 clones, with 88% as singletons. V lost 4 bases and J lost 4; bases outside the gene matches: 8. The length of the CDR3 is 16 residues. Per germline, CDR1 MDHEN and CDR2 SYDVKM. Sample: peripheral blood. The sequence was collected from a woman aged 70-85 years with COVID-19, enrolled during active disease. V and J are TRBV28 and TRBJ2-2; 8 nucleotides match TRBD2. The CDR3 nucleotides are TGTGCCAGCAGTTCGTTCGGACTAGCCCTCACCGGGGAGCTGTTTTTT. Protein sequence: CASSSFGLALTGELFF.